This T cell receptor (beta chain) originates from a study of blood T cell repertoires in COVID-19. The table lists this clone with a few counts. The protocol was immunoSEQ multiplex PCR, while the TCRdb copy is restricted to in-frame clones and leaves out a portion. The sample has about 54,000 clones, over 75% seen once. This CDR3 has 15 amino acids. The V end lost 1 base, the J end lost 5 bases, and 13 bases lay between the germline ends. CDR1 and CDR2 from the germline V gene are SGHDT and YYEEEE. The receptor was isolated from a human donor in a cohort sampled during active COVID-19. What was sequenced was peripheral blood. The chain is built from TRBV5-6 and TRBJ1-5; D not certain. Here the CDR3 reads CASSLKGGMYQPQHF. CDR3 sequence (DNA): TGTGCCAGCAGCTTGAAGGGAGGTATGTATCAGCCCCAGCATTTT. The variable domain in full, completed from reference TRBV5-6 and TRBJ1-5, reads DAGVTQSPTHLIKTRGQQVTLRCSPKSGHDTVSWYQQALGQGPQFIFQYYEEEERQRGNFPDRFSGHQFPNYSSELNVNALLLGDSALYLCASSLKGGMYQPQHFGDGTRLSIL.